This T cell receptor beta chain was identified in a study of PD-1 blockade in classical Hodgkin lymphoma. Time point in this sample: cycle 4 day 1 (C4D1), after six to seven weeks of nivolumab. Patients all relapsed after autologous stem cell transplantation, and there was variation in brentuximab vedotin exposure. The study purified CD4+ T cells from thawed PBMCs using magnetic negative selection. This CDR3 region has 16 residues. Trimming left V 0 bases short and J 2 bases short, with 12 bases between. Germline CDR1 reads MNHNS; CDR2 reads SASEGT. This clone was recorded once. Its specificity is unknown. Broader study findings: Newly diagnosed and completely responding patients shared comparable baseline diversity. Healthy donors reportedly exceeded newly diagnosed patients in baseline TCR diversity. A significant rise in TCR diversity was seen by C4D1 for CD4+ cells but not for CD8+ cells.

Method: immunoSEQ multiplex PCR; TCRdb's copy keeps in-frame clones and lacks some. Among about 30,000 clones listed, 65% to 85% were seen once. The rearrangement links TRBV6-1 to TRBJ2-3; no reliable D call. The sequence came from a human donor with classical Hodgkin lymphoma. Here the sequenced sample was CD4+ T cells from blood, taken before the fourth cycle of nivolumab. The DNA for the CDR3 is TGTGCCAGCAGTGAAGCGCACAGCCGAACCACAGATACGCAGTATTTT. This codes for CASSEAHSRTTDTQYF.